The T cell receptor beta chain under discussion was sequenced for a study of T cells in localized non-small cell lung cancer. Findings and limits, study-wide: Adjacent uninvolved lung tissue had the highest T cell clonality, exceeding tumor. Detection in adjacent lung was observed for a median around 59 of the top 100 tumor clones. Longer overall survival was seen with higher T cell density measured in blood.

As concerns this clone: No antigen is known for it.

Lung adjacent to the tumor, free of atypia, was sampled at least 2 cm from its margin. Per the germline V gene, CDR1 is SGHNT and CDR2 is YENEEA. The ends were cut back, 3 bases at V and 9 bases at J, with 26 bases in the middle. The length of the CDR3 is 17 residues. Produced via immunoSEQ multiplex PCR; TCRdb's table is partial and in-frame only. The sample comprises about 2,000 clones, 20% to 25% of which are singletons, and 11% to 15% rests with the top ten. V gene TRBV11-3 combines with J gene TRBJ1-2; no clear D. The source of this sequence is a male donor at least 60 years old with stage I lung adenocarcinoma. Material: normal lung tissue next to the tumor, obtained before any cancer treatment. The DNA for the CDR3 is TGTGCCAGCAGCTTGGAAGACCAGGACCGAACGCAGTCGAGCTACACCTTC. This sequence encodes CASSLEDQDRTQSSYTF. The entire variable domain, with the rest obtained from reference TRBV11-3 and TRBJ1-2, is as follows: EAGVVQSPRYKIIEKKQPVAFWCNPISGHNTLYWYLQNLGQGPELLIRYENEEAVDDSQLPKDRFSAERLKGVDSTLKIQPAELGDSAVYLCASSLEDQDRTQSSYTFGSGTRLTVV.